This T cell receptor beta chain originates from a study of metastatic and nonmetastatic thyroid tumors. Overall study: Malignant thyroid and benign thyroid patients provided blood and tumor or nodule tissue whose repertoires were compared.

Among the patients, none had received any treatment before thyroid surgery. About this clone itself: What it binds is not known. The sample contains more than one DNA sequence encoding this CDR3.

Germline CDR1 reads LGHNA; CDR2 reads YNFKEQ. The CDR3 is 20 residues long. Trimming stripped 3 bases from V and 4 bases from J, with 27 bases between. Original analysis: A papillary thyroid cancer distant-metastasis classifier was built from CDR3 differences across clinicopathological groups. MiXCR was used by TCRdb to re-call the PCR reads. V and J calls and clone size were set by TCRdb, not the authors. The table records about 42,000 clones, roughly an eighth of them present only once. Study findings and constraints: It was reportedly found that TCR beta diversity was significantly higher in malignant thyroid tumors than in benign nodules, a difference seen in both blood and tumor samples.

This TCR came from a male donor with papillary thyroid cancer or a benign thyroid nodule (not recorded which). Some clones in this sample may be carry-over from other donors' samples. The genes are TRBV4-2 and TRBJ2-2; possibly TRBD2 for D (7 bases). Sequenced input: blood. CDR3 sequence (DNA): TGTGCCAGCAGCCAGGCAGGAGGAGTCTGGGGGGGCCAGGTCACCGGGGAGCTGTTTTTT. It yields the protein CASSQAGGVWGGQVTGELFF.